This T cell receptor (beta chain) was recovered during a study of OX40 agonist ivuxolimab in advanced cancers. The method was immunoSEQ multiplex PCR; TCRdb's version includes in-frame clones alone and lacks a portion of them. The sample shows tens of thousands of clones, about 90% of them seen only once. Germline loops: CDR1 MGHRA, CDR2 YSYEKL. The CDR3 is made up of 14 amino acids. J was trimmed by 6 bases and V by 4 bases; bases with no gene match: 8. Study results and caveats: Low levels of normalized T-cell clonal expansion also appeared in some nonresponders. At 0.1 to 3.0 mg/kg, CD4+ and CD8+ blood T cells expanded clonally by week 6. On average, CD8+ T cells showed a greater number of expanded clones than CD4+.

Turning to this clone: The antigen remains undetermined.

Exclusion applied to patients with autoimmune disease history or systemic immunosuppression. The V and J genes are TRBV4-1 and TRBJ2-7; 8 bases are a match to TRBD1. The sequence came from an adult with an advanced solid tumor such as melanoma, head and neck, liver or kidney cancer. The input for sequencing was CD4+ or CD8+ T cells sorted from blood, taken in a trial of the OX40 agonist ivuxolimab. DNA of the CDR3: TGCGCCAGCAGCCCCGGACAGGGCCGGGGCGAGCAGTACTTC. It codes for CASSPGQGRGEQYF.